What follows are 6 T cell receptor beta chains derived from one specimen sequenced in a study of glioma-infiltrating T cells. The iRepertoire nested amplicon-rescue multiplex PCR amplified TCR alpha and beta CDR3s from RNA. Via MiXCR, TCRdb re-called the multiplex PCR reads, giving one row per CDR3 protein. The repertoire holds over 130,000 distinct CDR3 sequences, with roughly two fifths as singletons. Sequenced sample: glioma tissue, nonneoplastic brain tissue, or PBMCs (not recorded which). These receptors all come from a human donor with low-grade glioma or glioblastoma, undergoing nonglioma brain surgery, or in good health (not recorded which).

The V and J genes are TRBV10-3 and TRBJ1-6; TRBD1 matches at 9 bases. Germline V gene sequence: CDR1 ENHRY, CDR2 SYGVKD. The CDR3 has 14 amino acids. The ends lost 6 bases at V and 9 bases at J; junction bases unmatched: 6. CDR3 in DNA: TGTGCCATCAGGACCGGGACAGGGTCTTCACCCCTCCACTTT. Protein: CAIRTGTGSSPLHF.

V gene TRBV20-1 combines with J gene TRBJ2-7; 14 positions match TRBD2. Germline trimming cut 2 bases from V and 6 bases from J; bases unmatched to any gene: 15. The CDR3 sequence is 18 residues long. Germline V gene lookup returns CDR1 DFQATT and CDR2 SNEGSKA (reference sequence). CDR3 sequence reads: CSARSGLAGAQTVGEQYF. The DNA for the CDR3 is TGCAGTGCTAGATCGGGACTAGCGGGAGCACAGACGGTGGGCGAGCAGTACTTC.

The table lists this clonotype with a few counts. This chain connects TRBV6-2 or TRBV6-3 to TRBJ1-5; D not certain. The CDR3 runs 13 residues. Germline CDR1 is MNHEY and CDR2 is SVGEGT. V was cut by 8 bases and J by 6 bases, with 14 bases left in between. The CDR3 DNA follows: TGTGCCAGCTCTACCACTATGGTTCAGCCCCAGCATTTT. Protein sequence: CASSTTMVQPQHF.

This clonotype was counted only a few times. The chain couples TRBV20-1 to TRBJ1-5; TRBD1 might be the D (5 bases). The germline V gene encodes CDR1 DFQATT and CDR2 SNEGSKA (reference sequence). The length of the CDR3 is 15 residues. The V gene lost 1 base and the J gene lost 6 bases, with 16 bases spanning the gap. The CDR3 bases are TGCAGTGCTAGAGGGGCCAAGGGCGGGGGTCAGCCCCAGCATTTT. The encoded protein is CSARGAKGGGQPQHF.

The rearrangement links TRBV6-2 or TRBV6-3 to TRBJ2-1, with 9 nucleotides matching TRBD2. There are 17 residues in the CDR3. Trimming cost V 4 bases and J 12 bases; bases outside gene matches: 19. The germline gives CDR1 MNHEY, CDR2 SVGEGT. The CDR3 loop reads CASSSLNRVAGDWVQFF. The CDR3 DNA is TGTGCCAGCAGTTCTCTCAACAGGGTAGCGGGAGATTGGGTGCAGTTCTTC.

CDR3 in amino acids: CASSQDFRNTEAFF. The CDR3 DNA follows: TGTGCCAGCAGCCAAGACTTTCGGAACACTGAAGCTTTCTTT. This chain joins TRBV4-2 and TRBJ1-1; D is undetermined. CDR1 is LGHNA and CDR2 is YNFKEQ in the germline V gene. V lost 0 bases and J 1 base, leaving 6 bases between the germline ends. The CDR3 has 14 residues.